This entry lists 20 T cell receptor beta chains sequenced from one sample in a study of lymphopenia after photon versus proton radiotherapy. Sequenced by immunoSEQ multiplex PCR; TCRdb stores in-frame clones only, minus some. The data hold around 29,000 clones, with 87% observed a single time. This specimen was peripheral blood, taken from a patient treated with proton-based radiotherapy. Source of these receptors: a woman in her sixties or seventies with cholangiocarcinoma. Some clones in this sample may be carry-over from other donors' samples.

CDR3 bases: TGCGCCAGCAGGAACAGGCAGGGACTAGCGATCGATACGCAGTATTTT. This gives the protein CASRNRQGLAIDTQYF. V gene TRBV10-2 combines with J gene TRBJ2-3; TRBD2 agrees at 10 bases. This CDR3 contains 16 residues. Germline values: CDR1 WSHSY, CDR2 SAAADI. The V gene end was trimmed by 6 bases and the J gene end by 6 bases; junction bases not matched to a gene: 12.

This clone appeared a few times. The J gene is TRBJ2-2, the V gene TRBV10-3; tentative D call: TRBD2 (6 bases). In germline, CDR1 is ENHRY, CDR2 SYGVKD. The CDR3 sequence is 14 residues long. The V end was cut by 3 bases, the J end by 3 bases, with 8 bases between. The CDR3 sequence is CAISEGGDTGELFF. The CDR3 DNA reads TGTGCCATCAGTGAAGGAGGGGACACCGGGGAGCTGTTTTTT.

The chain carries TRBV20-1 and TRBJ1-1, with D unresolved. The V gene's germline CDR1 is DFQATT and CDR2 SNEGSKA (reference sequence). Trimming left V 3 bases short and J 11 bases short, with 13 bases between. The CDR3 extends over 11 amino acids. The CDR3 spells CSASMLLEAFF. The CDR3 nucleotides are TGCAGTGCTAGTATGCTCCTGGAGGCTTTCTTT.

This clone was seen a single time. The chain links TRBV9 to TRBJ1-1; TRBD1 agrees at 10 bases. Trimming at V came to 3 bases and at J to 3 bases, leaving 2 bases not matched to a gene. CDR3 length equals 14 residues. CDR1 and CDR2 from the germline V gene are SGDLS and YYNGEE. In DNA form, the CDR3 reads TGTGCCAGCAGCGGACAGGGGGCACACACTGAAGCTTTCTTT. It yields the protein CASSGQGAHTEAFF. The variable domain in full, completed from reference TRBV9 and TRBJ1-1, reads DSGVTQTPKHLITATGQRVTLRCSPRSGDLSVYWYQQSLDQGLQFLIQYYNGEERAKGNILERFSAQQFPDLHSELNLSSLELGDSALYFCASSGQGAHTEAFFGQGTRLTVV.

The chain employs TRBV5-1 and TRBJ2-7, with 11 bases lining up with TRBD2. Looked up from germline, CDR1 is SGHRS and CDR2 is YFSETQ. The CDR3 sequence is 23 residues long. V gave up 4 bases and J gave up 1 base; unmatched junction bases: 28. The CDR3 protein is CASSLGGWQLGASGGRPSYEQYF. The CDR3 DNA reads TGCGCCAGCAGCCTGGGCGGGTGGCAGCTTGGGGCTAGCGGGGGGCGACCATCCTACGAGCAGTACTTC.

The J gene is TRBJ1-2, the V gene TRBV7-2, with D tentatively TRBD1 (6 bases). V lost 4 bases to trimming and J lost 8 bases, with 17 bases between them. The CDR3 is 14 residues long. CDR1 and CDR2 from the germline V gene are SGHTA and FQGNSA. CDR3 region: CASSSPTGRGGYTF. The DNA for the CDR3 is TGTGCCAGCAGCTCGCCGACAGGCCGAGGAGGCTACACCTTC.

This clone is a singleton in its sample. The chain carries TRBV14 and TRBJ2-1; TRBD1 or TRBD2 may be the D gene (5 bases each). Trimming took off 0 bases at V and 3 bases at J, with 12 bases between the two ends. The germline V gene has CDR1 SGHDN and CDR2 FVKESK. This CDR3 has 16 amino acids. The CDR3 loop reads CASSQDEGQVYNEQFF. The CDR3 nucleotides are TGTGCCAGCAGCCAAGATGAGGGGCAGGTCTACAATGAGCAGTTCTTC. Full variable domain (remainder filled in from reference TRBV14 and TRBJ2-1): EAGVTQFPSHSVIEKGQTVTLRCDPISGHDNLYWYRRVMGKEIKFLLHFVKESKQDESGMPNNRFLAERTGGTYSTLKVQPAELEDSGVYFCASSQDEGQVYNEQFFGPGTRLTVL.

The CDR3 bases are TGCGCCAGCAGCCAAGGGGGCTCCTACAATGAGCAGTTCTTC. Its translation is CASSQGGSYNEQFF. The chain links TRBV4-1 to TRBJ2-1; D gene uncertain. The germline gives CDR1 MGHRA, CDR2 YSYEKL. This CDR3 contains 14 residues. Trimming cost V 1 base and J 0 bases, with 4 bases left between them.

This rearrangement joins TRBV7-3 to TRBJ2-2; D may be TRBD1 (5 bases). The CDR3 length is 16 residues. Germline-derived CDR1 and CDR2 are SGHTA and FQGTGA. The germline V and J ends were trimmed by 5 bases and 0 bases, with 13 bases remaining between them. In DNA form, the CDR3 reads TGTGCCAGCAGCATTCCAGGGTTGGCGAACACCGGGGAGCTGTTTTTT. This translates into CASSIPGLANTGELFF.

The chain is built from TRBV19 and TRBJ2-4; TRBD1 might be the D (6 bases). Germline CDR1 LNHDA, CDR2 SQIVND (reference sequence). V was shortened by 6 bases and J by 2 bases, with 17 bases between the two germline ends. The CDR3 consists of 16 residues. The CDR3 loop reads CASRNKTGKTKNIQYF. Here the CDR3 DNA reads TGTGCCAGTAGAAACAAAACAGGGAAGACCAAAAACATTCAGTACTTC.

This chain joins TRBV6-1 and TRBJ1-3, with D possibly matching TRBD1 (6 bases). Germline V lookup: CDR1 MNHNS, CDR2 SASEGT. Trimming left V 6 bases short and J 4 bases short, with 10 bases between. CDR3 length equals 13 residues. Here the CDR3 reads CASRPTGGNTIYF. CDR3 DNA sequence: TGTGCCAGCAGGCCCACAGGGGGAAACACCATATATTTT.

The chain is built from TRBV11-2 and TRBJ2-2, with TRBD2 as a possible D gene (5 bases). Trimming removed 5 bases from V and 0 bases from J, with 10 bases in between. Germline loops: CDR1 SGHAT, CDR2 FQNNGV. The CDR3 is made up of 15 amino acids. CDR3 in amino acids: CASSETNSNTGELFF. The DNA of the CDR3 is TGTGCCAGCAGCGAGACTAACTCGAACACCGGGGAGCTGTTTTTT.

The chain joins TRBV18 to TRBJ2-1, with TRBD2 matching 10 bases. This CDR3 has 15 amino acids. V trimming: 3 bases; J trimming: 5 bases; junction bases outside the gene matches: 4. From germline, CDR1 is KGHSH and CDR2 LQKENI. DNA of the CDR3: TGTGCCAGCTCACCGTCACTAGCGGGAAACAATGAGCAGTTCTTC. Translated: CASSPSLAGNNEQFF.

The V and J genes are TRBV4-1 and TRBJ2-5; TRBD2 matches at 10 bases. Germline values: CDR1 MGHRA, CDR2 YSYEKL. Trimming at V came to 4 bases and at J to 5 bases, leaving 10 bases not matched to a gene. The length of the CDR3 is 16 residues. The CDR3 reads CASSREREGDWETQYF. For the CDR3, the DNA is TGCGCCAGCAGCCGGGAGCGGGAGGGCGATTGGGAGACCCAGTACTTC.

This clone was detected only a few times. The rearrangement uses TRBV7-6 and TRBJ2-2; no clear D. Germline CDR1 SGHVS, CDR2 FNYEAQ. The CDR3 extends over 13 amino acids. The V end was cut by 5 bases, the J end by 8 bases, with 12 bases between. In DNA form, the CDR3 reads TGTGCCAGCAGCACACATTTCGCTGGGGAGCTGTTTTTT. Translating gives CASSTHFAGELFF.

V usage is TRBV20-1 and J usage is TRBJ2-1, with D possibly matching TRBD2 (6 bases). V dropped 8 bases and J dropped 12 bases, with 14 bases sitting between them. Germline V lookup: CDR1 DFQATT, CDR2 SNEGSKA (reference sequence). This CDR3 region has 10 residues. This chain's CDR3 is CSLRTILQFF. The DNA for the CDR3 is TGCAGTTTAAGGACTATCTTGCAGTTCTTC.

This clone appeared a single time. For the CDR3, the DNA is TGCGCCAGCAGCCCCGGGCCGAGGGGCTTAACCGGGGAGCTGTTTTTT. Translation gives CASSPGPRGLTGELFF. The rearrangement links TRBV5-1 to TRBJ2-2; the D call may be TRBD1 or TRBD2 (5 bases each). Per the germline V gene, CDR1 is SGHRS and CDR2 is YFSETQ. V dropped 4 bases and J dropped 5 bases, with 18 bases sitting between them. The length of the CDR3 is 16 residues.

The chain employs TRBV4-1 and TRBJ1-4; D call uncertain. CDR3 length: 15 residues. Germline-derived CDR1 and CDR2 are MGHRA and YSYEKL. Trimming took 5 bases from V and 0 from J, leaving 10 bases between them. CDR3 sequence reads: CASSVRRSTNEKLFF. The CDR3 region has the DNA TGCGCCAGCAGCGTGCGACGATCAACTAATGAAAAACTGTTTTTT.

J is TRBJ2-1 and V is TRBV7-9; a weak D match, TRBD1 (5 bases). CDR3 size: 14 residues. Germline loops: CDR1 SEHNR, CDR2 FQNEAQ (reference sequence). Trimming removed 4 bases at V and 5 bases at J, with 12 bases between. The CDR3 protein is CASSSTQGHNEQFF. The CDR3 DNA sequence: TGTGCCAGCAGCTCGACCCAGGGCCACAATGAGCAGTTCTTC. The variable domain in full, with the rest retrieved from reference TRBV7-9 and TRBJ2-1, is DTGVSQNPRHKITKRGQNVTFRCDPISEHNRLYWYRQTLGQGPEFLTYFQNEAQLEKSRLLSDRFSAERPKGSFSTLEIQRTEQGDSAMYLCASSSTQGHNEQFFGPGTRLTVL.

The chain links TRBV7-9 to TRBJ2-7; 9 bases match TRBD1. CDR1 and CDR2 (germline): SEHNR, FQNEAQ (reference sequence). CDR3 size: 16 residues. V lost 4 bases and J lost 2; bases outside the gene matches: 9. The CDR3 reads CASSSGQGSRTYEQYF. CDR3 nucleotides: TGTGCCAGCAGCTCCGGACAGGGGTCAAGAACCTACGAGCAGTACTTC.